Presented here are 23 T cell receptor beta chains from one specimen sequenced in a study of CD4+ T cells in melanoma. Libraries were prepared by immunoSEQ multiplex PCR; TCRdb keeps only in-frame clonotypes and omits some of them. The sample includes about 50,000 clones, 89% seen only once; the top ten take 10% to 15%. The specimen sequenced was peripheral blood. Receptors were obtained from a human donor with melanoma.

V is TRBV2 and J is TRBJ2-1, with D possibly matching TRBD1 (5 bases). Trimming took 3 bases from V and 9 from J, leaving 15 bases between them. The length of the CDR3 is 14 residues. The V gene's germline CDR1 is SNHLY and CDR2 FYNNEI. CDR3 nucleotide sequence: TGTGCCAGCAGTGAGGTCAGGGCCGGGTTTGAGCAGTTCTTC. Translated, it gives CASSEVRAGFEQFF. Drawing the rest from reference TRBV2 and TRBJ2-1, the complete variable domain is EPEVTQTPSHQVTQMGQEVILRCVPISNHLYFYWYRQILGQKVEFLVSFYNNEISEKSEIFDDQFSVERPDGSNFTLKIRSTKLEDSAMYFCASSEVRAGFEQFFGPGTRLTVL.

This clone was observed a single time. The chain is built from TRBV7-2 and TRBJ1-2; TRBD1 is a possible D gene (5 bases). The CDR3 runs to 15 residues. Germline values: CDR1 SGHTA, CDR2 FQGNSA. Trimming stripped 4 bases from V and 8 bases from J, with 20 bases between. The CDR3 nucleotides read TGTGCCAGCAGCTCTCGCCCGGACACAACGGGAGGCTACACCTTC. Residues: CASSSRPDTTGGYTF.

This clone has only one observation. V is TRBV9 and J is TRBJ2-2; D not resolved. The CDR3 has 16 amino acids. The V gene lost 4 bases and the J gene lost 2 bases, with 15 bases spanning the gap. Germline V gene lookup returns CDR1 SGDLS and CDR2 YYNGEE. CDR3 nucleotides: TGTGCCAGCAGCCCCCCTCTGGGCTTCAACACCGGGGAGCTGTTTTTT. Its translation is CASSPPLGFNTGELFF. Looking up the rest from reference TRBV9 and TRBJ2-2 gives the full variable domain: DSGVTQTPKHLITATGQRVTLRCSPRSGDLSVYWYQQSLDQGLQFLIQYYNGEERAKGNILERFSAQQFPDLHSELNLSSLELGDSALYFCASSPPLGFNTGELFFGEGSRLTVL.

V gene TRBV18 combines with J gene TRBJ2-1, with D perhaps TRBD2 (7 bases). V gave up 6 bases and J gave up 4 bases, with 19 bases separating them. CDR3 size: 16 residues. Germline-derived CDR1 and CDR2 are KGHSH and LQKENI. The CDR3 bases are TGTGCCAGCTCCCCCCCCGGGGGGCCTCAATACAATGAGCAGTTCTTC. Its translation is CASSPPGGPQYNEQFF.

The V call is TRBV28, the J call TRBJ1-1; tentative D call: TRBD1 (5 bases). This CDR3 is 14 amino acids long. Germline CDR1 reads MDHEN; CDR2 reads SYDVKM. Trimming shortened V by 5 bases and J by 5 bases, and 15 bases separated the two germline ends. The CDR3: CASSPPRGVTEAFF. The CDR3 bases are TGTGCCAGCAGTCCCCCCCGGGGGGTAACTGAAGCTTTCTTT.

This rearrangement joins TRBV10-3 to TRBJ2-3; unclear D gene. Germline V gene lookup returns CDR1 ENHRY and CDR2 SYGVKD. This CDR3 has 16 residues. V was cut by 3 bases and J by 7 bases, with 20 bases left in between. The CDR3 is CAISEGQVPDQYTQYF. CDR3 DNA: TGTGCCATCAGTGAAGGGCAGGTGCCAGATCAGTATACGCAGTATTTT.

J is TRBJ1-1 and V is TRBV6-1; 9 bases map to TRBD1. The CDR3 has 16 residues. V trimming: 4 bases; J trimming: 0 bases; junction bases outside the gene matches: 6. In germline, CDR1 is MNHNS, CDR2 SASEGT. For the CDR3, the DNA is TGTGCCAGCAGTGCCCCGGGACAGGGATTGAACACTGAAGCTTTCTTT. It specifies CASSAPGQGLNTEAFF.

The chain has TRBV15 and TRBJ2-7; D remains unclear. CDR3 length equals 14 residues. Trimming took 5 bases from V and 6 from J, leaving 17 bases between them. Per the germline V gene, CDR1 is LNHNV and CDR2 is YYDKDF (reference sequence). The CDR3 nucleotides read TGTGCCACCAGCCCAATCCTCAAGGGTGCCGAGCAGTACTTC. Translated: CATSPILKGAEQYF.

J is TRBJ2-3 and V is TRBV7-3, with D perhaps matching TRBD2 (5 bases). Per germline, CDR1 SGHTA and CDR2 FQGTGA. V dropped 3 bases and J dropped 6 bases, with 7 bases sitting between them. This CDR3 spans 12 amino acids. CDR3 loop: CASSLTGDTQYF. CDR3 DNA: TGTGCCAGCAGCTTGACGGGGGATACGCAGTATTTT.

V and J are TRBV7-8 and TRBJ1-5; D is unclear. V was pared by 1 base and J by 0 bases, with 10 bases between. CDR3 length: 16 residues. Germline-derived CDR1 and CDR2 are SGHVS and FQNEAQ. The CDR3 sequence: CASSLVGDISNQPQHF. CDR3 coding DNA: TGTGCCAGCAGCTTAGTGGGTGACATTAGCAATCAGCCCCAGCATTTT.

The V and J genes are TRBV5-1 and TRBJ2-7, with TRBD1 identical over 7 bases. Losses at the gene ends were 4 bases for V and 4 bases for J; bases not matched to a gene: 14. There are 16 residues in the CDR3. Germline values: CDR1 SGHRS, CDR2 YFSETQ. In nucleotides, the CDR3 is TGCGCCAGCAGCCCGTCAACAGGGGTCGAAGGGTACGAGCAGTACTTC. Its protein product is CASSPSTGVEGYEQYF. Looking up the rest from reference TRBV5-1 and TRBJ2-7 gives the full variable domain: KAGVTQTPRYLIKTRGQQVTLSCSPISGHRSVSWYQQTPGQGLQFLFEYFSETQRNKGNFPGRFSGRQFSNSRSEMNVSTLELGDSALYLCASSPSTGVEGYEQYFGPGTRLTVT.

The genes are TRBV4-1 and TRBJ2-7; D is undetermined. Per the germline V gene, CDR1 is MGHRA and CDR2 is YSYEKL. Deletions cut 1 base from V and 4 bases from J, with 8 bases between. This CDR3 has 13 residues. This chain's CDR3 is CASSQVALYEQYF. For the CDR3, the DNA is TGCGCCAGCAGCCAAGTGGCACTTTACGAGCAGTACTTC.

This rearrangement joins TRBV30 to TRBJ2-2; no firm D call. CDR1 and CDR2 (germline): GTSNPN, SVGIG (reference sequence). The CDR3 length is 14 residues. V dropped 3 bases and J dropped 5 bases, with 13 bases sitting between them. The CDR3 coding sequence is TGTGCCTGGAGAGCCCAAATACAGACCGGGGAGCTGTTTTTT. It specifies CAWRAQIQTGELFF. Variable domain in full (rest from reference TRBV30 and TRBJ2-2): SQTIHQWPATLVQPVGSPLSLECTVEGTSNPNLYWYRQAAGRGLQLLFYSVGIGQISSEVPQNLSASRPQDRQFILSSKKLLLSDSGFYLCAWRAQIQTGELFFGEGSRLTVL.

This clone was observed a few times. V usage is TRBV6-1 and J usage is TRBJ2-5, with D possibly being TRBD1 (5 bases). Trimming cost V 6 bases and J 4 bases, with 12 bases left between them. The V gene's germline CDR1 is MNHNS and CDR2 SASEGT. CDR3 length: 13 residues. CDR3 in DNA: TGTGCCAGCAGCCCAGGGTCGGGAGAGACCCAGTACTTC. Translation: CASSPGSGETQYF.

The J gene is TRBJ1-2, the V gene TRBV5-3; 10 bases map to TRBD1. TRBV5-3 is annotated as an ORF whose role is uncertain. J was trimmed by 2 bases and V by 4 bases; bases with no gene match: 11. CDR3 length: 17 residues. DNA of the CDR3: TGTGCCAGAAGCCCCAGGGGGACAGGGGAGGGGAACTATGGCTACACCTTC. Residues: CARSPRGTGEGNYGYTF.

The chain carries TRBV27 and TRBJ1-1; 7 positions agree with TRBD1. V shed 3 bases, J shed 1 base, and the junction held 17 bases outside the gene matches. The CDR3 loop spans 19 amino acids. CDR1 is MNHEY and CDR2 is SMNVEV in the germline V gene (reference sequence). In DNA, the CDR3 is TGTGCCAGCAGTTTGGTTTACAGGGGAATTCAGAGTGAGAACACTGAAGCTTTCTTT. It specifies CASSLVYRGIQSENTEAFF.

V is TRBV14 and J is TRBJ2-3, with 12 positions matching TRBD2. V dropped 5 bases and J dropped 1; count of bases not matched to a gene: 7. Per germline, CDR1 SGHDN and CDR2 FVKESK. This CDR3 comprises 17 residues. CDR3 sequence (DNA): TGTGCCAGCAGCGCCCGGGGGACTAGCGGGCGCACAGATACGCAGTATTTT. This encodes CASSARGTSGRTDTQYF.

V gene TRBV5-4 combines with J gene TRBJ2-3; D uncertain. This CDR3 is 13 amino acids long. Trimming took 4 bases from V and 1 from J, leaving 7 bases between them. The germline V gene encodes CDR1 SGHNT and CDR2 YYREEE (reference sequence). The CDR3: CASSLERTDTQYF. CDR3 DNA sequence: TGTGCCAGCAGCCTCGAACGCACAGATACGCAGTATTTT.

The chain couples TRBV21-1 to TRBJ1-3; no DNA check was done on the table's D call, TRBD1. TRBV21-1 is a listed pseudogene. This CDR3 comprises 19 residues. CDR3 region: CASRVRAEGPTASGNTIYF. The DNA for the CDR3 is TGTGCCAGCAGAGTCAGGGCGGAAGGACCTACGGCCTCTGGAAACACCATATATTTT.

The CDR3 region is CASSLAVSGQGAMDEQFF. The CDR3 DNA reads TGCGCCAGCAGCTTGGCCGTAAGCGGACAGGGGGCGATGGATGAGCAGTTCTTC. The genes are TRBV5-1 and TRBJ2-1; 11 bases line up with TRBD1. The CDR3 has 18 residues. J was trimmed by 8 bases and V by 0 bases; bases with no gene match: 13. The V gene's germline CDR1 is SGHRS and CDR2 YFSETQ.

This rearrangement joins TRBV28 to TRBJ1-6, with no clear D. V was cut by 5 bases and J by 10 bases, with 15 bases left in between. The germline gives CDR1 MDHEN, CDR2 SYDVKM. The CDR3 covers 14 residues. The CDR3 spells CASSPWAPGSPLHF. The CDR3 bases are TGTGCCAGCAGTCCTTGGGCTCCGGGGTCACCCCTCCACTTT.

V and J are TRBV6-5 and TRBJ2-4; 7 bases map to TRBD1. This CDR3 has 15 amino acids. The germline V gene has CDR1 MNHEY and CDR2 SVGAGI. Unmatched junction bases numbered 3, after V lost 4 bases and J lost 0 bases. CDR3 residues: CASSSDRRAKNIQYF. Written as DNA, the CDR3 is TGTGCCAGCAGTTCGGACAGGAGAGCCAAAAACATTCAGTACTTC.

The chain has TRBV9 and TRBJ2-5; D is ambiguous. The J call is uncertain, as TRBJ2-7 better fits the DNA end. Germline CDR1 SGDLS, CDR2 YYNGEE. CDR3 length equals 13 residues. The CDR3, as DNA: TGTGCCAGCAGCGTAGGTCCTCGTAACGAGCAGTACTTC. Translation: CASSVGPRNEQYF.